The source of this T cell receptor (beta chain) is a study of blood T cells in healthy people across ages. Peripheral blood from each donor was collected in a volume of about 10 milliliters. Together with a sample-barcoded 5' primer, a J-beta primer mix was included in a second PCR lasting roughly 7 to 11 cycles. TCRdb used MiXCR to reprocess the 5' RACE reads, holding one entry per CDR3 protein. This sample carries about 830,000 distinct CDR3 sequences, roughly 50% of them seen once, and the ten largest clones take over 20%. CDR3 length: 14 residues. V dropped 7 bases and J dropped 0 bases, with 12 bases sitting between them. CDR1 SNHLY and CDR2 FYNNEI come from the germline V gene. As concerns this clonotype: What it binds is unknown.

Points from the study as a whole: Naive CD4+ cell counts and diversity both ran higher in long-lived than in aged donors. Nothing was known about donor CMV status, and this possibly confounded expanded clonotype changes.

The TCR comes from a man aged 25 to 40 in good health. The chain recombines TRBV2 with TRBJ1-1; D remains ambiguous. Sequencing was carried out using blood. CDR3 nucleotide sequence: TGTGCCAGCACCTTAAGGGCCCTGAACACTGAAGCTTTCTTT. Encoded protein: CASTLRALNTEAFF.